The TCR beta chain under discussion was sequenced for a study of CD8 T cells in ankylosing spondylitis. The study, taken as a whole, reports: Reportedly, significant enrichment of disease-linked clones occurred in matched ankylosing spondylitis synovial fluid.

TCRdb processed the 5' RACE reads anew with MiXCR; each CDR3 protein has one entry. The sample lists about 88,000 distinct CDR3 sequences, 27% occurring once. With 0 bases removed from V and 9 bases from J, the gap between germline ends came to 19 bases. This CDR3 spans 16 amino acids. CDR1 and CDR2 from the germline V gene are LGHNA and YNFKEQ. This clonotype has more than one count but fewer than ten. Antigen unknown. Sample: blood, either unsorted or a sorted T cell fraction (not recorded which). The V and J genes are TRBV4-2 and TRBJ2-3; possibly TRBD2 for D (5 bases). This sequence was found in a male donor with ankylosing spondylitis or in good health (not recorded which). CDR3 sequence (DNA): TGTGCCAGCAGCCAAGAGTGGGCTGGGGTCGGGGAGACGCAGTATTTT. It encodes CASSQEWAGVGETQYF.